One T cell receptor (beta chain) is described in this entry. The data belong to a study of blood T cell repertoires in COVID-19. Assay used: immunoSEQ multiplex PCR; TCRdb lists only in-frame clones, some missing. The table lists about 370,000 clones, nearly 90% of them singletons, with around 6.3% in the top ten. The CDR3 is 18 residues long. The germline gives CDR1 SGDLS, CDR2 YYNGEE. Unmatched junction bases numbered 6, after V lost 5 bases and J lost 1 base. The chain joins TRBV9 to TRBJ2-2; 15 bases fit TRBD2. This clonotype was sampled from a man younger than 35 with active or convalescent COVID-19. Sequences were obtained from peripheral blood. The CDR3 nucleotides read TGTGCCAGCAGTGGGACTAGCGGGGGGTCCTGGAACACCGGGGAGCTGTTTTTT. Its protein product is CASSGTSGGSWNTGELFF. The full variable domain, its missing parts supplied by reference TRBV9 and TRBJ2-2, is DSGVTQTPKHLITATGQRVTLRCSPRSGDLSVYWYQQSLDQGLQFLIQYYNGEERAKGNILERFSAQQFPDLHSELNLSSLELGDSALYFCASSGTSGGSWNTGELFFGEGSRLTVL.